The 11 T cell receptor beta chains presented below share a single source sample, sequenced in a study of regulatory T cells in long-lasting Graves disease. Time point meaning: newly diagnosed GD, antithyroid drugs for less than 3 months. PBMC-extracted RNA yielded the TCR library. TCR beta libraries were built with iRepertoire HTBI primers and Arm-PCR of CDR3 regions. TCRdb used MiXCR to reprocess the multiplex PCR reads, holding one entry per CDR3 protein. The table shows approximately 350,000 distinct CDR3 sequences, with 12% occurring only once. This sample also belongs to another study, concerning T cells in Graves' hyperthyroidism and ophthalmopathy.

Specimen: peripheral blood mononuclear cells (PBMCs), collected at new diagnosis, from a patient treated with antithyroid drugs. These receptors were taken from a woman between 18 and 29 years old with Graves disease.

This clonotype was seen at least ten times. The chain employs TRBV7-6 and TRBJ2-5; 8 bases match TRBD2. Per germline, CDR1 SGHVS and CDR2 FNYEAQ. V gave up 3 bases and J gave up 5 bases; unmatched junction bases: 5. CDR3 size: 14 residues. CDR3 nucleotides: TGTGCCAGCAGCTTCTCGGGGGGGCGGGAGACCCAGTACTTC. This gives the protein CASSFSGGRETQYF. The full variable domain, completed using reference TRBV7-6 and TRBJ2-5, is GAGVSQSPRYKVTKRGQDVALRCDPISGHVSLYWYRQALGQGPEFLTYFNYEAQQDKSGLPNDRFSAERPEGSISTLTIQRTEQRDSAMYRCASSFSGGRETQYFGPGTRLLVL.

This clonotype came up many times. The V and J genes are TRBV14 and TRBJ1-1; D gene ambiguous. The CDR3 totals 16 residues. The germline V gene encodes CDR1 SGHDN and CDR2 FVKESK. Trimming took 4 bases from V and 5 from J, leaving 20 bases between them. CDR3 DNA sequence: TGTGCCAGCAGCCCTCACCTATGGGCGAGAGGGACTGAAGCTTTCTTT. This sequence encodes CASSPHLWARGTEAFF. Full variable domain (outside the CDR3, taken from reference TRBV14 and TRBJ1-1): EAGVTQFPSHSVIEKGQTVTLRCDPISGHDNLYWYRRVMGKEIKFLLHFVKESKQDESGMPNNRFLAERTGGTYSTLKVQPAELEDSGVYFCASSPHLWARGTEAFFGQGTRLTVV.

The chain uses TRBV7-9 and TRBJ1-1; D is undetermined. This CDR3 spans 13 amino acids. Germline V CDR1 and CDR2: SEHNR, FQNEAQ (reference sequence). The V gene lost 3 bases and the J gene lost 6 bases, with 11 bases spanning the gap. CDR3 DNA sequence: TGTGCCAGCAGCTTCCTCGCGAGTCCTGAAGCTTTCTTT. Amino acids: CASSFLASPEAFF.

There are many counts of this clonotype. The V gene is TRBV20-1, the J gene TRBJ2-5, with a weak D call TRBD2 (5 bases). This CDR3 is built from 14 residues. The V end lost 3 bases, the J end lost 2 bases, and 13 bases lay between the germline ends. Germline values: CDR1 DFQATT, CDR2 SNEGSKA (reference sequence). CDR3 amino acids: CSARRRSLQETQYF. The CDR3 coding sequence is TGCAGTGCTAGGAGGAGGAGCTTACAAGAGACCCAGTACTTC.

This clonotype was counted between two and nine times. The V and J genes are TRBV7-8 and TRBJ2-7; no definite D call. This CDR3 comprises 17 residues. Between the trimmed V and J ends, which lost 5 bases and 0 bases, there was a span of 20 bases. Germline V gene lookup returns CDR1 SGHVS and CDR2 FQNEAQ. The CDR3 DNA reads as TGTGCCAGCAGCCCCCTTATAAGTCGAATCAGCTCCTACGAGCAGTACTTC. Encoded protein: CASSPLISRISSYEQYF.

V is TRBV20-1 and J is TRBJ1-2; TRBD1 might be the D (5 bases). Germline V gene sequence: CDR1 DFQATT, CDR2 SNEGSKA (reference sequence). The CDR3 is 14 residues long. Trimming shortened V by 5 bases and J by 7 bases, and 20 bases separated the two germline ends. The CDR3 is CSAADGGNSRGYTF. The CDR3 DNA follows: TGCAGTGCTGCCGACGGGGGAAATTCGCGTGGCTACACCTTC.

This chain connects TRBV15 to TRBJ1-2; maybe TRBD1 (5 bases). Germline-derived CDR1 and CDR2 are LNHNV and YYDKDF (reference sequence). V was trimmed by 0 bases and J by 4 bases, leaving 12 bases between them. This CDR3 is 15 amino acids long. Here the CDR3 reads CATSREVRVGYGYTF. The CDR3 nucleotides are TGTGCCACCAGCAGAGAGGTCAGGGTGGGCTATGGCTACACCTTC.

This clonotype has a count of ten or more. The V call is TRBV6-2 or TRBV6-3, the J call TRBJ2-3, with D unresolved. The germline V gene encodes CDR1 MNHEY and CDR2 SVGEGT. Trimming removed 5 bases at V and 4 bases at J, with 16 bases between. The CDR3 is made up of 15 amino acids. CDR3 protein: CASSEVRFFPDTQYF. The CDR3, as DNA: TGTGCCAGCAGTGAAGTCCGCTTCTTCCCAGATACGCAGTATTTT.

This chain connects TRBV19 to TRBJ2-6, with D unclear. Germline V CDR1 and CDR2: LNHDA, SQIVND (reference sequence). CDR3 length: 14 residues. Trimming removed 4 bases from V and 0 bases from J, with 4 bases in between. DNA of the CDR3: TGTGCCAGTAGTAAAAGCTCTGGGGCCAACGTCCTGACTTTC. It yields the protein CASSKSSGANVLTF.

This clonotype showed up many times. V gene TRBV30 combines with J gene TRBJ1-6; D uncertain. The ends were cut back, 5 bases at V and 0 bases at J, with 8 bases in the middle. The CDR3 runs to 14 residues. Germline assignment: CDR1 GTSNPN and CDR2 SVGIG (reference sequence). The CDR3 protein is CAWDDGSYNSPLHF. The CDR3 bases are TGTGCCTGGGACGACGGCTCCTATAATTCACCCCTCCACTTT.

Many counts were recorded for this clonotype. V usage is TRBV10-1 and J usage is TRBJ2-2, with 11 bases fitting TRBD2. This CDR3 region has 15 residues. CDR1 and CDR2 (germline): WNHNN, SYGVQD (reference sequence). With V trimmed by 6 bases and J by 7 bases, 7 bases remained unmatched. CDR3 residues: CASSVGTSGGGELFF. In DNA form, the CDR3 reads TGCGCCAGCAGCGTCGGGACTAGCGGTGGCGGGGAGCTGTTTTTT.